The entry below gives a single TCR beta chain sequence along with its context. The antigen is undetermined. In the PCR, 60 Vbeta and 13 Jbeta primers were used. Generated by immunoSEQ multiplex PCR, the TCRdb table keeps only in-frame clones and is missing some. This repertoire shows approximately 160,000 clones, around 77% found once; its top ten account for about 1.5%. The sample is drawn from a study of cytomegalovirus exposure and HLA in healthy donors. Study findings and constraints: In a later analysis, several top co-occurrence clusters appeared linked to parvovirus B19, influenza, CMV and Epstein-Barr virus.

This CDR3 is built from 17 residues. Losses at the gene ends were 0 bases for V and 1 base for J; bases not matched to a gene: 0. Germline assignment: CDR1 MNHEY and CDR2 SMNVEV (reference sequence). The TCR sequence derives from a woman aged 25 to 45 in good health and CMV-seronegative. V gene TRBV27 combines with J gene TRBJ2-7; 16 bases match TRBD2. Sequences were obtained from PBMCs. The CDR3 protein is CASSLSGLAGGSYEQYF. The CDR3 DNA reads TGTGCCAGCAGTTTATCGGGACTAGCGGGAGGGTCCTACGAGCAGTACTTC.